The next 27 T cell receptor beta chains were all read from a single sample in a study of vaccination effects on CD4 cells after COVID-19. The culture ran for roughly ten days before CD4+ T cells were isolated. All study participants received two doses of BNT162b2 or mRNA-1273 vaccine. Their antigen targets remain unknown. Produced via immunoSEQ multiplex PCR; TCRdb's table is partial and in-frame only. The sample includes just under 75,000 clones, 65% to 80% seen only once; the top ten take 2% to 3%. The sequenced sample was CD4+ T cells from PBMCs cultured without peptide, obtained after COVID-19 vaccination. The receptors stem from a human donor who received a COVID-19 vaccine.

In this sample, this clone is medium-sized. CDR3 protein: CASSVAGFSYEQYV. CDR3 nucleotides: TGTGCCAGCAGCGTCGCCGGGTTCTCCTACGAGCAGTACGTC. The gene calls are TRBV7-9 and TRBJ2-7, with unresolved D. Trimming left V 5 bases short and J 0 bases short, with 11 bases between. The CDR3 is 14 amino acids. Looked up from germline, CDR1 is SEHNR and CDR2 is FQNEAQ (reference sequence).

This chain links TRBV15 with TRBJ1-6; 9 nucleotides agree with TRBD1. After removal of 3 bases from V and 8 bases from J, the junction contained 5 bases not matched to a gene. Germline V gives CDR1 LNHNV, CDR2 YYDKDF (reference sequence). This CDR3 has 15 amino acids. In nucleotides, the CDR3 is TGTGCCACCAGCAGCCAAGGACAGGGGCATTCACCCCTCCACTTT. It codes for CATSSQGQGHSPLHF.

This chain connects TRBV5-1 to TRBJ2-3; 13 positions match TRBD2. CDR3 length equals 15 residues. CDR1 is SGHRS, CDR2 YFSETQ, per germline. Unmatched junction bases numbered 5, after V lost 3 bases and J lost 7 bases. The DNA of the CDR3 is TGCGCCAGCAGCTCGGAGGGACTAGCGGGGAATACGCAGTATTTT. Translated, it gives CASSSEGLAGNTQYF. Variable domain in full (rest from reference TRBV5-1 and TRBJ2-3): KAGVTQTPRYLIKTRGQQVTLSCSPISGHRSVSWYQQTPGQGLQFLFEYFSETQRNKGNFPGRFSGRQFSNSRSEMNVSTLELGDSALYLCASSSEGLAGNTQYFGPGTRLTVL.

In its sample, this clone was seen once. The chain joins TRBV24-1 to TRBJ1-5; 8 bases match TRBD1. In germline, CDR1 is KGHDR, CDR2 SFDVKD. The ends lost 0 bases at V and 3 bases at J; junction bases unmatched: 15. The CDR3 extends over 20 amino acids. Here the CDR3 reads CATSDLREGVRTGINQPQHF. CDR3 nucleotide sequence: TGTGCCACCAGTGATTTGAGGGAAGGCGTAAGGACAGGGATCAATCAGCCCCAGCATTTT.

CDR3 sequence reads: CSAQYRGGYTF. The CDR3 DNA reads as TGCAGCGCTCAGTACAGAGGGGGCTACACCTTC. This chain uses TRBV29-1 with TRBJ1-2; no firm D call. Trimming took 7 bases from V and 8 from J, leaving 14 bases between them. The germline V gene encodes CDR1 SQVTM and CDR2 ANQGSEA. This CDR3 comprises 11 residues.

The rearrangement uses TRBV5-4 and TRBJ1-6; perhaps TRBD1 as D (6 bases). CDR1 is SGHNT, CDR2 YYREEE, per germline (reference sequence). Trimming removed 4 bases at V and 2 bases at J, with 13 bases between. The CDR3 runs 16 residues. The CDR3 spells CASSRDKGAYNSPLHF. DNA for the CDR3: TGTGCCAGCAGCCGGGACAAAGGGGCCTATAATTCACCCCTCCACTTT.

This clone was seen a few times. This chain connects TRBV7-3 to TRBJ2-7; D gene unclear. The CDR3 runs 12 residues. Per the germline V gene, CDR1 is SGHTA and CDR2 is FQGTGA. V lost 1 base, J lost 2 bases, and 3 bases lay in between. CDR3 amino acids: CASSLIPYEQYV. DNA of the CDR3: TGTGCCAGCAGCTTAATCCCCTACGAGCAGTACGTC.

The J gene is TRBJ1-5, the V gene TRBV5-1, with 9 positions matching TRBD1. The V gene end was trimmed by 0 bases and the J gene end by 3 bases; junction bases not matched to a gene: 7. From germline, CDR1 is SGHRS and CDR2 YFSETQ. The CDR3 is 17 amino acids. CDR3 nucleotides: TGCGCCAGCAGCTTGGGAACAGGGGGCGCAGACAATCAGCCCCAGCATTTT. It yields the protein CASSLGTGGADNQPQHF. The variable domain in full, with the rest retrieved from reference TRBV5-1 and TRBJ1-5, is KAGVTQTPRYLIKTRGQQVTLSCSPISGHRSVSWYQQTPGQGLQFLFEYFSETQRNKGNFPGRFSGRQFSNSRSEMNVSTLELGDSALYLCASSLGTGGADNQPQHFGDGTRLSIL.

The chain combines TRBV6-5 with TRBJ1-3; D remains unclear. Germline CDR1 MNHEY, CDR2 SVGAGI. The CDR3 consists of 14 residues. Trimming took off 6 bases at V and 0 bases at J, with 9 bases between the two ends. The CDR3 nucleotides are TGTGCCAGCAGCATAGGGTTCTCTGGAAACACCATATATTTT. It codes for CASSIGFSGNTIYF.

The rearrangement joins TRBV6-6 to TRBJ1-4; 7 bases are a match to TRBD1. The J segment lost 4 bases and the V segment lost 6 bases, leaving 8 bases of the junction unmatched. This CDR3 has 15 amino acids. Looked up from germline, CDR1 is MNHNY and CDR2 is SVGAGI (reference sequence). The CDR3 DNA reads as TGTGCCAGCAGGGGCCGGGACAGCTATAATGAAAAACTGTTTTTT. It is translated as CASRGRDSYNEKLFF.

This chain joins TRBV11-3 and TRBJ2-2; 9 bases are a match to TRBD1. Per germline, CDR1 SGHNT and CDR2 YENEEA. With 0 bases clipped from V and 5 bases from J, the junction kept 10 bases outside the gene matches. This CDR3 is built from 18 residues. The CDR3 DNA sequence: TGTGCCAGCAGCTTAGAAAAATGGGGACAGGGCGGAACCGGGGAGCTGTTTTTT. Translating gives CASSLEKWGQGGTGELFF. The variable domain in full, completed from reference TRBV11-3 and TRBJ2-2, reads EAGVVQSPRYKIIEKKQPVAFWCNPISGHNTLYWYLQNLGQGPELLIRYENEEAVDDSQLPKDRFSAERLKGVDSTLKIQPAELGDSAVYLCASSLEKWGQGGTGELFFGEGSRLTVL.

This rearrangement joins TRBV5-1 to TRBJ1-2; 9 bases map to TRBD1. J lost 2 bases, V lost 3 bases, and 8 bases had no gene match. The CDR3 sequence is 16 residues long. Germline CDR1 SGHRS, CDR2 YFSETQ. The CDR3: CASSSRTGTGNYGYTF. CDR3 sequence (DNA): TGCGCCAGCAGCTCCCGGACCGGGACAGGGAACTATGGCTACACCTTC.

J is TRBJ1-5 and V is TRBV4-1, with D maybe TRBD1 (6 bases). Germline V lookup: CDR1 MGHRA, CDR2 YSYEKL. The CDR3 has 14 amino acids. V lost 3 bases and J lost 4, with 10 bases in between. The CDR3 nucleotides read TGCGCCAGCAGCCATACACAGGGAAATCAGCCCCAGCATTTT. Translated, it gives CASSHTQGNQPQHF.

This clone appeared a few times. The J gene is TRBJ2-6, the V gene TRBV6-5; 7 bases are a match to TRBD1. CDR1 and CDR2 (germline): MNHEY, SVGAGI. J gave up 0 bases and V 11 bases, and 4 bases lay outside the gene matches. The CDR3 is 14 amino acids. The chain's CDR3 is CAGQVSSGANVLTF. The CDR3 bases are TGTGCCGGACAGGTGAGCTCTGGGGCCAACGTCCTGACTTTC.

CDR3 sequence: CASSSQGYDTEAFF. Here the CDR3 DNA reads TGTGCCAGCAGCTCCCAGGGTTACGACACTGAAGCTTTCTTT. The rearrangement links TRBV7-3 to TRBJ1-1; possibly TRBD1 for D (5 bases). Trimming removed 4 bases at V and 3 bases at J, with 12 bases between. CDR3 length: 14 amino acids. Looked up from germline, CDR1 is SGHTA and CDR2 is FQGTGA.

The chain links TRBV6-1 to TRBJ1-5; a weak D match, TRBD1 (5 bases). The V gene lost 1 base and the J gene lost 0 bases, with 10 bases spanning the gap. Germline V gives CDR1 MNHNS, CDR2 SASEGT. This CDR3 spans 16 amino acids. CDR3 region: CASSEGGVYSNQPQHF. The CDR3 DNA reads TGTGCCAGCAGTGAAGGGGGGGTCTATAGCAATCAGCCCCAGCATTTT.

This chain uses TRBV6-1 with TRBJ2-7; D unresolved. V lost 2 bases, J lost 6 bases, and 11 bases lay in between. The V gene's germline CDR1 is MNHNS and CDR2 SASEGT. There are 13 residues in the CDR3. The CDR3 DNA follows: TGTGCCAGCAGTGAAAGGGAACAAGGCGAGCAGTACGTC. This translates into CASSEREQGEQYV.

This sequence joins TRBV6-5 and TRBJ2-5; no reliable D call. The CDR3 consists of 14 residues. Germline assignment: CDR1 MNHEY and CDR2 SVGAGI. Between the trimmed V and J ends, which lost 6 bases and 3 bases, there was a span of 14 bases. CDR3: CASSLQALEETQYF. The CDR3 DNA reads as TGTGCCAGCAGCCTACAAGCCCTAGAAGAGACCCAGTACTTC.

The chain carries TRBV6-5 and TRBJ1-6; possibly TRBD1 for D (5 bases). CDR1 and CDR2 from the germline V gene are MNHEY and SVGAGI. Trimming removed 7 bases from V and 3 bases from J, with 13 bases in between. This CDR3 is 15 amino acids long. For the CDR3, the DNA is TGTGCCAGCATATCTATGGGGGTCTATAATTCACCCCTCCACTTT. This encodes CASISMGVYNSPLHF.

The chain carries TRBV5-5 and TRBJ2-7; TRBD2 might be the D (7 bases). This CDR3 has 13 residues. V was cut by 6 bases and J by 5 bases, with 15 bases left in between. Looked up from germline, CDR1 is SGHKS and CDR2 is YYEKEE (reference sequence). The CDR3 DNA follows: TGTGCCAGCACCCTAGGGGGGGGCGACGAGCAGTACGTC. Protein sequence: CASTLGGGDEQYV.

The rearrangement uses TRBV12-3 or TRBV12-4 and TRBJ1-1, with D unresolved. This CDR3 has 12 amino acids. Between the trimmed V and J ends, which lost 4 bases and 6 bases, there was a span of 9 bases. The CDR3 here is CASSYLGAEAFF. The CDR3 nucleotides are TGTGCCAGCAGTTATCTCGGGGCTGAAGCTTTCTTT.

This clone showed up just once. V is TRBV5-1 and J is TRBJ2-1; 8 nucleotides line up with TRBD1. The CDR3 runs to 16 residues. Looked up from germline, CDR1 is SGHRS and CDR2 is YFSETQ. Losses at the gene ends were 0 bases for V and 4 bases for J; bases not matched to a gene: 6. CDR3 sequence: CASSLEATGAYNEQFF. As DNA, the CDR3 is TGCGCCAGCAGCTTGGAGGCGACAGGGGCTTACAATGAGCAGTTCTTC.

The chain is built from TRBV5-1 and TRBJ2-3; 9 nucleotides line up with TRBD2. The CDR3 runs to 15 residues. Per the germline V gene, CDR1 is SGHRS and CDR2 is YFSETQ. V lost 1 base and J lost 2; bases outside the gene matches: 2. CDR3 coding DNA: TGCGCCAGCAGCTTGCCTAGCGGGGCCACAGATACGCAGTATTTT. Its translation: CASSLPSGATDTQYF.

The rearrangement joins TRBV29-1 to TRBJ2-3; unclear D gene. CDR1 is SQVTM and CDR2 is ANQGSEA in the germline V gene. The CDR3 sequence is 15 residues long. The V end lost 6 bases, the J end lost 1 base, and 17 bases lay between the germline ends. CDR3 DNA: TGCAGCGTAAATCTGCCCGCGGACGGCACAGATACGCAGTATTTT. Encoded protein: CSVNLPADGTDTQYF.

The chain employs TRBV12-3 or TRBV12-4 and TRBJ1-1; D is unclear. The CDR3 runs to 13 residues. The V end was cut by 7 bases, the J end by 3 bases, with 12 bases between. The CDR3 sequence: CASTQNEYTEAFF. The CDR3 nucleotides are TGTGCCAGCACTCAAAATGAATACACTGAAGCTTTCTTT.

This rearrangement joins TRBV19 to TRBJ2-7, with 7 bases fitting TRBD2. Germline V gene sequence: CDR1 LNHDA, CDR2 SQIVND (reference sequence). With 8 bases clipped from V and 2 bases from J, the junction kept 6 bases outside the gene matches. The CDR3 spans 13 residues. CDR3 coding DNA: TGTGCCAGTTCCGTAGCGGGTGCCTACGAGCAGTACGTC. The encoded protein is CASSVAGAYEQYV.

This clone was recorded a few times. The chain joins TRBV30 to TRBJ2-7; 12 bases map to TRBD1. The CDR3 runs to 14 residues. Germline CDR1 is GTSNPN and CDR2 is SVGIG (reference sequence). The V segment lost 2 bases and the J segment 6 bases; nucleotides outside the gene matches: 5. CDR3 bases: TGTGCCTGGAGTCTGGGGACAGGGGGCAGCGAGCAGTACGTC. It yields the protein CAWSLGTGGSEQYV.